This T cell receptor (beta chain) is from a study of siplizumab effects on memory and regulatory T cells. Germline V gene sequence: CDR1 SGHNT, CDR2 YENEEA. CDR3 length: 12 amino acids. Between the trimmed V and J ends, which lost 5 bases and 8 bases, there was a span of 9 bases. Measured with immunoSEQ multiplex PCR; TCRdb has only the in-frame clones, and not every one. The sample shows roughly 82,000 clones, roughly 87% of them seen only once. The sequencing sample was made of Tregs sorted from blood. The chain combines TRBV11-3 with TRBJ2-2, with no clear D. This clonotype was sampled from a human donor in good health. The CDR3 coding sequence is TGTGCCAGCAGCCCCACGCCGGGGGAGCTGTTTTTT. As protein: CASSPTPGELFF.